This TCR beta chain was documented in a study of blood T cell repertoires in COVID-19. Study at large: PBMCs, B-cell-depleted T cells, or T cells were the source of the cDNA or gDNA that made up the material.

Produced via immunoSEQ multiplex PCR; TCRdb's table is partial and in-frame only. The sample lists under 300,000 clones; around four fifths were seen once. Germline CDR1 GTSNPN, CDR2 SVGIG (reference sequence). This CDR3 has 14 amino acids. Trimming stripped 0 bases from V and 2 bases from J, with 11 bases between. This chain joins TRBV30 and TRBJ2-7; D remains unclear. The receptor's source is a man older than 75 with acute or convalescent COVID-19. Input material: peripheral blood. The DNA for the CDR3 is TGTGCCTGGAGTGTACCAGGATACCCCTACGAGCAGTACTTC. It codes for CAWSVPGYPYEQYF.